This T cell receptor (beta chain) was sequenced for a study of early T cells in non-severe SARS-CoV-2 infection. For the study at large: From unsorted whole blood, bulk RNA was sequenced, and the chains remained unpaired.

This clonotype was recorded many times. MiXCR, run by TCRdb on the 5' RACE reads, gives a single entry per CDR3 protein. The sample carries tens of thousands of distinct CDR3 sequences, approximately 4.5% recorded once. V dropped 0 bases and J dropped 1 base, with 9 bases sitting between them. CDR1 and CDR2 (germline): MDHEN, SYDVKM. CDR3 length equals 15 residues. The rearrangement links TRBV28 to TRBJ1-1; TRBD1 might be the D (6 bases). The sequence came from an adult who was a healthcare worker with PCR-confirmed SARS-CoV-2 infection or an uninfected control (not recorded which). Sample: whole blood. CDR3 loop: CASSLWGARNTEAFF. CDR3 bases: TGTGCCAGCAGTTTATGGGGGGCCCGGAACACTGAAGCTTTCTTT.